Below are 16 T cell receptor beta chains sequenced from a single sample in a study of graft-versus-host responses after intestinal transplantation. Their antigens remain unidentified. Method: immunoSEQ multiplex PCR; TCRdb's copy keeps in-frame clones and lacks some. In the table there are more than 100,000 clones, approximately 95% of which are singletons. The sequences come from unstimulated CD8+ T cells sorted from spleen or lymph node cells, collected before intestinal transplant. Receptors were obtained from a human donor who received an intestinal transplant.

V and J are TRBV30 and TRBJ1-1; D not resolved. The CDR3 totals 12 residues. V dropped 2 bases and J dropped 2 bases, with 6 bases sitting between them. Per germline, CDR1 GTSNPN and CDR2 SVGIG (reference sequence). This CDR3 reads CAWSWGNTEAFF. The DNA for the CDR3 is TGTGCCTGGAGTTGGGGAAACACTGAAGCTTTCTTT.

This clone was recorded a few times. This rearrangement joins TRBV6-6 to TRBJ2-1; D is unresolved. This CDR3 contains 14 residues. Germline V gives CDR1 MNHNY, CDR2 SVGAGI (reference sequence). The V gene lost 6 bases and the J gene lost 6 bases, with 15 bases spanning the gap. The CDR3, as DNA: TGTGCCAGCAGCCTCTCCTCTGAATTCAATGAGCAGTTCTTC. This codes for CASSLSSEFNEQFF.

In this sample, this clone turned up once. The gene calls are TRBV14 and TRBJ2-7; 12 bases match TRBD2. V was pared by 3 bases and J by 3 bases, with 6 bases of the junction left unmatched. CDR3 length equals 16 residues. CDR1 is SGHDN and CDR2 is FVKESK in the germline V gene. The CDR3 loop is CASSQSGTSGFYEQYF. The CDR3 region has the DNA TGTGCCAGCAGCCAGAGTGGGACTAGCGGGTTCTACGAGCAGTACTTC.

This chain connects TRBV5-8 to TRBJ1-2; the D is unclear. Germline V gives CDR1 SGHTS, CDR2 YDEGEE. This CDR3 region has 13 residues. Deletions cut 5 bases from V and 1 base from J, with 9 bases between. CDR3 sequence: CASRGGYNYGYTF. In nucleotides, the CDR3 is TGTGCCAGCAGGGGAGGGTATAACTATGGCTACACCTTC.

The V and J genes are TRBV7-2 and TRBJ1-1; TRBD1 agrees at 10 bases. CDR1 and CDR2 from the germline V gene are SGHTA and FQGNSA. This CDR3 has 14 amino acids. After removal of 3 bases from V and 10 bases from J, the junction contained 8 bases not matched to a gene. The CDR3: CASSFKDRGALAFF. The CDR3, as DNA: TGTGCCAGCAGCTTTAAGGACAGGGGGGCCCTAGCTTTCTTT.

The chain links TRBV7-6 to TRBJ2-5; D assignment may be TRBD1 or TRBD2 (5 bases each). The J call is in doubt because the DNA end fits TRBJ2-7 better. CDR3 length: 15 residues. The germline gives CDR1 SGHVS, CDR2 FNYEAQ. As DNA, the CDR3 is TGTGCCAGCAGCTTTCAGGGAGCCCTATTCTACGAGCAGTACTTC. It specifies CASSFQGALFYEQYF.

The chain is built from TRBV2 and TRBJ2-7; perhaps D is TRBD1 or TRBD2 (6 bases each). CDR1 and CDR2 from the germline V gene are SNHLY and FYNNEI. The CDR3 loop spans 17 amino acids. The V gene lost 3 bases and the J gene lost 0 bases, with 18 bases spanning the gap. The CDR3 nucleotides read TGTGCCAGCAGTGACGTGCTGGGGGGCCCAAGCTCCTACGAGCAGTACTTC. Translated, it gives CASSDVLGGPSSYEQYF.

The V gene is TRBV19, the J gene TRBJ2-1; 12 bases fit TRBD2. V trimming: 6 bases; J trimming: 7 bases; junction bases outside the gene matches: 10. Germline V gives CDR1 LNHDA, CDR2 SQIVND (reference sequence). The length of the CDR3 is 16 residues. The CDR3 DNA reads TGTGCCAGTAGATCGGATCGACTAGCGGGGGAGAATGAGCAGTTCTTC. This codes for CASRSDRLAGENEQFF.

J is TRBJ1-2 and V is TRBV9; 7 bases line up with TRBD1. The CDR3 has 14 amino acids. From germline, CDR1 is SGDLS and CDR2 YYNGEE. Trimming removed 4 bases from V and 2 bases from J; junction bases left unmatched: 5. The CDR3 here is CASSPQTGNYGYTF. The CDR3 DNA reads as TGTGCCAGCAGCCCTCAGACAGGGAACTATGGCTACACCTTC.

The chain combines TRBV4-3 with TRBJ2-1; 7 positions match TRBD2. Germline lookup yields CDR1 LGHNA and CDR2 YSLEER. The trim removed 4 bases at V and 8 bases at J, leaving 20 bases unmatched. This CDR3 comprises 18 residues. In DNA form, the CDR3 reads TGCGCCAGCAGCCTTAAATTAGCTCTGGCGGGAGCTCTGGATGAGCAGTTCTTC. Encoded protein: CASSLKLALAGALDEQFF.

The chain recombines TRBV4-1 with TRBJ1-2; weak D call: TRBD1 (5 bases). CDR3 length: 15 residues. Trimming took off 1 base at V and 8 bases at J, with 17 bases between the two ends. Germline V CDR1 and CDR2: MGHRA, YSYEKL. The CDR3 DNA reads as TGCGCCAGCAGCCAAGGGGCCCCTGGGGGATCCGGCTACACCTTC. This translates into CASSQGAPGGSGYTF.

The V gene is TRBV5-8, the J gene TRBJ2-7; D is uncertain. V was cut by 5 bases and J by 7 bases, with 13 bases left in between. The length of the CDR3 is 12 residues. CDR1 and CDR2 (germline): SGHTS, YDEGEE. The CDR3 reads CASRLALGEQYF. CDR3 coding DNA: TGTGCCAGCAGACTGGCCCTGGGGGAGCAGTACTTC.

This clone was observed once. Other DNA sequences within the sample encode an identical CDR3. V is TRBV4-3 and J is TRBJ2-1; 7 bases agree with TRBD2. V was pared by 1 base and J by 4 bases, with 4 bases of the junction left unmatched. The CDR3 extends over 15 amino acids. From germline, CDR1 is LGHNA and CDR2 YSLEER. The CDR3: CASSQGLADYNEQFF. Here the CDR3 DNA reads TGCGCCAGCAGCCAAGGACTAGCAGATTACAATGAGCAGTTCTTC.

The CDR3 sequence: CASSPPPWLAGIFGANVLTF. The CDR3 coding sequence is TGTGCCAGTAGTCCCCCCCCGTGGCTAGCGGGAATCTTTGGGGCCAACGTCCTGACTTTC. The chain links TRBV19 to TRBJ2-6; 9 bases are a match to TRBD2. Germline CDR1 LNHDA, CDR2 SQIVND (reference sequence). This CDR3 spans 20 amino acids. J was trimmed by 3 bases and V by 5 bases; bases with no gene match: 17.

The chain is built from TRBV29-1 and TRBJ2-1, with D hard to call. Trimming removed 4 bases from V and 8 bases from J, with 12 bases in between. The germline CDR1 and CDR2 sequences are SQVTM and ANQGSEA. The CDR3 contains 12 residues. CDR3 protein: CSVAGFSYEQFF. CDR3 DNA: TGCAGCGTTGCTGGGTTTAGCTATGAGCAGTTCTTC.

The CDR3 DNA follows: TGTGCCAGCAGTGATACGGGGTTTGGCAATCAGCCCCAGCATTTT. Protein product: CASSDTGFGNQPQHF. The rearrangement uses TRBV6-1 and TRBJ1-5, with D uncertain. The CDR3 totals 15 residues. Germline CDR1 and CDR2: MNHNS and SASEGT. V dropped 3 bases and J dropped 2 bases, with 11 bases sitting between them.